This T cell receptor (beta chain) was sequenced in a study of T cell responses to AZD1222 COVID-19 vaccine (dated by TCRdb to about 2021). Background on the whole study: A total of 240 or so trial participants underwent TCR sequencing, of whom approximately 200 had received two doses of AZD1222 and some 25 had received two doses of the MenACWY control vaccine. Trial participants were enrolled by age into 18-55, 56-69 and 70-plus year subgroups, with roughly 150, 30 and 60 TCR-sequenced participants respectively. What the research found in general, with its limitations: CD4 TCRs associated with the vaccine covered the entire spike protein, and the dominant responses were in regions 160-218 and 743-854. After two AZD1222 doses, spike-specific TCR breadth and depth were significantly higher than at day 0 and than in MenACWY recipients. Reportedly, close to half of the unique spike-specific TCRs recognized epitopes lying outside the regions that are mutated in the B.1.351 and B.1.1.7 variants. In the small 56-69-year group, the increase in depth fell short of significance, most likely because of low power. Only six or seven AZD1222 recipients were SARS-CoV-2 seropositive at baseline, limiting conclusions about previously exposed vaccinees. Participants were mostly white British and included more females than males, and it was suggested by the authors that clonal diversity may have been underestimated. Because no samples from the day 14 peak response were available, repertoires could be characterized only after the peak T cell response.

The CDR3 regions of human TCRbeta chains were analyzed by immunosequencing. In the source study's methods: Repertoire TCRs were matched against a reference library of SARS-CoV-2-specific TCRs generated with the MIRA antigen-specificity platform. Breadth was defined as the fraction of unique TCRs that were SARS-CoV-2-associated, and depth was defined as the fraction of total T cells that were SARS-CoV-2-associated. Each spike-specific TCR was assigned to its reactive spike region and to a CD4 or CD8 class using the MIRA data. Log10-transformed breadth and depth values were compared by one-way ANOVA with Sidak's multiple comparisons tests. Sourced from immuneACCESS, this table was stored by TCRdb with only in-frame sequences that have V and J called. A share of the clones is absent; for the studies checked, an unresolved V gene accounts for under half, and the remainder has no known explanation. V and J calls plus clone size are reproduced from that table; the DNA served to infer D and trimming. This sample comprises over 85,000 clones, roughly 90% of them detected only once. The leading ten clones occupy approximately 5% of the sample.

The time point label for this specimen denotes: about 28 days (+/-7) after the second vaccine dose. AZD1222 recipients given second doses at about 4 weeks or at about 12 weeks were pooled, since spike-specific TCR depth and breadth were not found to differ between the two schedules. Vaccinee samples were obtained from the UK trials COV001 and COV002, which included a single-blind randomized controlled phase 2/3 trial of AZD1222 (ChAdOx1 nCoV-19) in healthy adults. For TCRbeta chain sequencing, PBMC samples from trial participants were taken at day 0 and at day 28 after the second dose. About this clone itself: The specificity of this receptor is unknown. Base qualities are not recorded, but no much larger clone differs from it by a single base.

The germline V gene provides CDR1 LGHNA and CDR2 YSLEER. Including the terminal cysteine and phenylalanine, the CDR3 comprises 14 residues. Only the CDR3 DNA is retained, 42 bases long and in frame from the first base. V gives up 4 bases and J gives up 1 base, and the segment between their germline ends measures 10 bases. The sample here was peripheral blood, taken 28 days after the second AZD1222 dose. Recombination joined TRBV4-3 with TRBJ1-1; the D segment cannot be called with confidence. This TCR was sampled from an adult who received the AZD1222 COVID-19 vaccine. Here the CDR3 is given as CASSLQAENTEAFF. The nucleotides read TGCGCCAGCAGCCTACAAGCAGAGAACACTGAAGCTTTCTTT.